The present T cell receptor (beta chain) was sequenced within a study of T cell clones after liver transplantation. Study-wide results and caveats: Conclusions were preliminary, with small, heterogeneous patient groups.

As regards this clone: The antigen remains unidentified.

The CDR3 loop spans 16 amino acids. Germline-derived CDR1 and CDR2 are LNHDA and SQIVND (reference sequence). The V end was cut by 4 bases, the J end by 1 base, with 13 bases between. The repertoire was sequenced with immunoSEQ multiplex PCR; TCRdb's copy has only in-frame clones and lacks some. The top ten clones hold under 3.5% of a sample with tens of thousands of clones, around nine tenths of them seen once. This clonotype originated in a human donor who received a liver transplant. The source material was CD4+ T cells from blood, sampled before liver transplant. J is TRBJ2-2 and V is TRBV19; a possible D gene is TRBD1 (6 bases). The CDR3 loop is CASSNLDSRNTGELFF. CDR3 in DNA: TGTGCCAGTAGTAACCTGGACAGTAGGAACACCGGGGAGCTGTTTTTT.